The 18 T cell receptor beta chains presented below share a single source sample, sequenced in a study of CD8 T cell repertoires and HIV-1 epitope variants (dated by TCRdb to 2020 to 2021). No cognate antigen is known for these TCRs. Library construction relied on the immunoSEQ multiplex PCR assay. What TCRdb holds here is the immuneACCESS table cut down to in-frame rearrangements. Part of the clones is not present; checked against another copy, under half of the missing clones reflect an unresolved V gene, and the others are unexplained. Within this sample are about 5,000 clones, with 65% to 80% of them counted one time only. The ten largest make up around 40% of the sample. The sample comprised cultured CD8+ T cells derived from PBMCs. These receptors came from a male donor with HIV.

V gene TRBV6-7 combines with J gene TRBJ2-1, with D maybe TRBD2 (5 bases). TRBV6-7 is marked as an open reading frame, function uncertain. The CDR3 has 13 amino acids. The V end was cut by 7 bases, the J end by 2 bases, with 9 bases between. The CDR3 is CASIQRTYNEQFF. The CDR3 nucleotides are TGTGCCAGCATACAGCGGACCTACAATGAGCAGTTCTTC.

The V gene is TRBV5-1, the J gene TRBJ2-3; no clear D. Trimming cost V 7 bases and J 3 bases, with 6 bases left between them. The CDR3 is 11 amino acids. Germline V lookup: CDR1 SGHRS, CDR2 YFSETQ. CDR3 in amino acids: CASRTTDTQYF. The CDR3 DNA is TGCGCCAGCCGAACTACAGATACGCAGTATTTT.

CDR3 residues: CASSLILREGLETQYF. CDR3 DNA sequence: TGTGCCAGCAGCTTAATTCTGCGGGAGGGCCTAGAGACCCAGTACTTC. The chain joins TRBV7-9 to TRBJ2-5, with 9 bases identical to TRBD2. The CDR3 is made up of 16 amino acids. The V and J ends lost 2 bases and 4 bases, in that order; junction bases with no gene match: 8. The germline gives CDR1 SEHNR, CDR2 FQNEAQ (reference sequence). Variable domain in full (rest from reference TRBV7-9 and TRBJ2-5): DTGVSQNPRHKITKRGQNVTFRCDPISEHNRLYWYRQTLGQGPEFLTYFQNEAQLEKSRLLSDRFSAERPKGSFSTLEIQRTEQGDSAMYLCASSLILREGLETQYFGPGTRLLVL.

The chain links TRBV10-2 to TRBJ2-1; 9 bases fit TRBD2. Trimming cost V 6 bases and J 10 bases; bases outside gene matches: 7. The CDR3 is 13 residues long. Germline lookup yields CDR1 WSHSY and CDR2 SAAADI. CDR3 bases: TGCGCCAGCAGCCCGTCCCTAGCGGGAGAGCAGTTCTTC. Protein sequence: CASSPSLAGEQFF.

This clone came up a few times. J is TRBJ2-1 and V is TRBV6-1, with a possible D match to TRBD1 (6 bases). Germline values: CDR1 MNHNS, CDR2 SASEGT. This CDR3 region has 14 residues. V was shortened by 2 bases and J by 8 bases, with 13 bases between the two germline ends. CDR3 sequence reads: CASSETGSHHEQFF. The CDR3 DNA reads TGTGCCAGCAGTGAAACAGGGTCCCACCATGAGCAGTTCTTC.

This chain uses TRBV6-1 with TRBJ2-3; D may be TRBD2 (6 bases). The CDR3 covers 14 residues. The germline gives CDR1 MNHNS, CDR2 SASEGT. Deletions cut 10 bases from V and 1 base from J, with 15 bases between. As DNA, the CDR3 is TGTGCCACCCAGAGGTGGGGGGGCACAGATACGCAGTATTTT. This codes for CATQRWGGTDTQYF.

The chain carries TRBV28 and TRBJ2-5; the D gene could be TRBD1 or TRBD2 (5 bases each). CDR3 length: 14 residues. CDR1 and CDR2 (germline): MDHEN, SYDVKM. V dropped 6 bases and J dropped 4 bases, with 15 bases sitting between them. The CDR3, as DNA: TGTGCCAGCAGCAGGGACCGAAAGGGAGAGACCCAGTACTTC. Amino acids: CASSRDRKGETQYF.

V gene TRBV6-1 combines with J gene TRBJ2-1; D possibly corresponds to TRBD1 (6 bases). CDR3 size: 15 residues. V was clipped by 2 bases and J by 5 bases, with 13 bases between them. Germline V gene sequence: CDR1 MNHNS, CDR2 SASEGT. The CDR3 coding sequence is TGTGCCAGCAGTGAAACACAGGGCGGCCACAATGAGCAGTTCTTC. Its protein product is CASSETQGGHNEQFF.

The chain carries TRBV19 and TRBJ1-2; D is undetermined. The germline gives CDR1 LNHDA, CDR2 SQIVND (reference sequence). The CDR3 covers 14 residues. V gave up 5 bases and J gave up 0 bases, with 10 bases separating them. CDR3 sequence reads: CASSASRANYGYTF. DNA of the CDR3: TGTGCCAGTAGTGCCTCCAGAGCTAACTATGGCTACACCTTC.

The gene calls are TRBV28 and TRBJ2-5; TRBD2 aligns across 10 bases. Trimming cost V 2 bases and J 9 bases; bases outside gene matches: 6. The germline V gene encodes CDR1 MDHEN and CDR2 SYDVKM. The CDR3 covers 14 residues. The CDR3 is CASSLHPSGGAQYF. The CDR3 DNA is TGTGCCAGCAGTTTACATCCGAGCGGGGGGGCCCAGTACTTC.

The chain recombines TRBV19 with TRBJ2-1, with D tentatively TRBD2 (5 bases). Between the trimmed V and J ends, which lost 3 bases and 1 base, there was a span of 7 bases. CDR1 and CDR2 (germline): LNHDA, SQIVND (reference sequence). The CDR3 contains 14 residues. CDR3 protein: CASSIGLSYNEQFF. CDR3 sequence (DNA): TGTGCCAGTAGTATCGGACTGTCCTACAATGAGCAGTTCTTC.

This clone has a handful of counts. The rearrangement links TRBV6-5 to TRBJ2-7; tentatively, D is TRBD1 or TRBD2 (5 bases each). CDR1 and CDR2 from the germline V gene are MNHEY and SVGAGI. The CDR3 is 13 residues long. The V gene lost 6 bases and the J gene lost 3 bases, with 12 bases spanning the gap. CDR3 nucleotide sequence: TGTGCCAGCAGACCTATTGGGGGCTACGAGCAGTACTTC. It encodes CASRPIGGYEQYF.

The rearrangement uses TRBV7-2 and TRBJ2-3, with D unclear. CDR3 length: 16 residues. Between the trimmed V and J ends, which lost 4 bases and 3 bases, there was a span of 17 bases. CDR1 and CDR2 (germline): SGHTA, FQGNSA. CDR3 nucleotides: TGTGCCAGCAGCTCAGAGGCTATCCTCCTGACAGATACGCAGTATTTT. It is translated as CASSSEAILLTDTQYF.

This clone has a single count. The chain has TRBV7-9 and TRBJ2-5; 7 bases are a match to TRBD1. The CDR3 spans 14 residues. Germline assignment: CDR1 SEHNR and CDR2 FQNEAQ (reference sequence). Unmatched junction bases numbered 6, after V lost 5 bases and J lost 3 bases. In DNA, the CDR3 is TGTGCCAGCAGCCCCGGGACAGAAGAAGAGACCCAGTACTTC. This encodes CASSPGTEEETQYF. The complete variable domain, with remaining parts taken from reference TRBV7-9 and TRBJ2-5, reads DTGVSQNPRHKITKRGQNVTFRCDPISEHNRLYWYRQTLGQGPEFLTYFQNEAQLEKSRLLSDRFSAERPKGSFSTLEIQRTEQGDSAMYLCASSPGTEEETQYFGPGTRLLVL.

The gene calls are TRBV7-8 and TRBJ1-1; D is undetermined. This CDR3 region has 12 residues. V was clipped by 5 bases and J by 2 bases, with 6 bases between them. Germline CDR1 and CDR2: SGHVS and FQNEAQ. The CDR3 loop reads CASSPPNTEAFF. The CDR3 DNA reads as TGTGCCAGCAGCCCCCCAAACACTGAAGCTTTCTTT.

The chain combines TRBV7-9 with TRBJ2-7; tentatively, D is TRBD1 (6 bases). Germline values: CDR1 SEHNR, CDR2 FQNEAQ (reference sequence). The CDR3 sequence is 13 residues long. Trimming removed 8 bases at V and 3 bases at J, with 14 bases between. The CDR3 region has the DNA TGTGCCAGCGAAGAGGACAGAAACTACGAGCAGTACTTC. Its translation is CASEEDRNYEQYF.

V usage is TRBV14 and J usage is TRBJ1-1; D is uncertain. V lost 1 base and J lost 8, with 8 bases in between. This CDR3 is built from 12 residues. Germline V gene sequence: CDR1 SGHDN, CDR2 FVKESK. The CDR3 sequence: CASSQVSQEAFF. The DNA of the CDR3 is TGTGCCAGCAGCCAAGTGAGTCAGGAAGCTTTCTTT.

The chain employs TRBV18 and TRBJ2-7; no reliable D call. The CDR3 is 12 amino acids. Looked up from germline, CDR1 is KGHSH and CDR2 is LQKENI. Trimming shortened V by 1 base and J by 5 bases, and 6 bases separated the two germline ends. The CDR3 loop is CASSPLLDEQYF. The CDR3 DNA sequence: TGTGCCAGCTCACCACTTTTGGACGAGCAGTACTTC.